A selection of T cell receptor beta chains follows, all from one sample in a study of blood T cells in healthy people across ages. Each CDR3 protein is one row after TCRdb ran MiXCR on the 5' RACE reads. The table lists 550,000 to 650,000 distinct CDR3 sequences, about 30% of them singletons. The sequenced sample consisted of blood. All receptors derive from a woman of 80 years or more in good health. Each CDR3 is given with its conserved first and last residue. The D gene is left open where the match is weak. Not all rows give a size; the values are once, few, many and, for expanded clones, a class.

V gene: TRBV30; clone size: many; D gene: NA; J gene: TRBJ1-1; CDR3 DNA: TGTGCCTGGAGTGGAGGTGTTAACACTGAAGCTTTCTTT; CDR3 protein: CAWSGGVNTEAFF
V gene: TRBV10-3; clone size: many; D gene: NA; J gene: TRBJ1-1; CDR3 DNA: TGTGCCATCAGTGAGAGGGGGGCTGAAGCTTTCTTT; CDR3 protein: CAISERGAEAFF
V gene: TRBV2; clone size: many; D gene: NA; J gene: TRBJ2-3; CDR3 DNA: TGTGCCAGCACCCGTTACGTAGATACGCAGTATTTT; CDR3 protein: CASTRYVDTQYF
V gene: TRBV7-9; clone size: NA; D gene: NA; J gene: TRBJ2-7; CDR3 DNA: TGTGCCAGCAGCCCAAAGGGGGCGGGGGAGCAGTACTTC; CDR3 protein: CASSPKGAGEQYF
V gene: TRBV20-1; clone size: many; D gene: TRBD2; J gene: TRBJ2-1; CDR3 DNA: TGCAGTGCTAGAGATCCCTTTTCGGGACTAGGGGCCTACAATGAGCAGTTCTTC; CDR3 protein: CSARDPFSGLGAYNEQFF
V gene: TRBV2; clone size: few; D gene: NA; J gene: TRBJ2-6; CDR3 DNA: TGTGCCAGCAGTACTAGTACTGGGGCCAACGTCCTGACTTTC; CDR3 protein: CASSTSTGANVLTF
V gene: TRBV6-1; clone size: many; D gene: NA; J gene: TRBJ2-5; CDR3 DNA: TGTGCCAGCAGTCGACTAGGGCAAGAGACCCAGTACTTC; CDR3 protein: CASSRLGQETQYF
V gene: TRBV24-1; clone size: many; D gene: NA; J gene: TRBJ2-3; CDR3 DNA: TGTGCCACCAGTGATGAGGGGGGGCGTCTCACAGATACGCAGTATTTT; CDR3 protein: CATSDEGGRLTDTQYF
V gene: TRBV7-2; clone size: NA; D gene: NA; J gene: TRBJ2-3; CDR3 DNA: TGTGCCAGCAGCTTAGGAAAGGTGGGATTAGGAGATACGCAGTATTTT; CDR3 protein: CASSLGKVGLGDTQYF
V gene: TRBV10-2; clone size: many; D gene: NA; J gene: TRBJ2-3; CDR3 DNA: TGCGCCAGCAGCCGGGGTCACAACACAGATACGCAGTATTTT; CDR3 protein: CASSRGHNTDTQYF
V gene: TRBV20-1; clone size: few; D gene: NA; J gene: TRBJ2-2; CDR3 DNA: TGCAGTGCTAGACCGGGGGCAGTGACCGGGGAGCTGTTTTTT; CDR3 protein: CSARPGAVTGELFF
V gene: TRBV18; clone size: NA; D gene: NA; J gene: TRBJ1-1; CDR3 DNA: TGTGCCAGCGCCCGGGACGTGGGGAACACTGAAGCTTTCTTT; CDR3 protein: CASARDVGNTEAFF
V gene: TRBV7-9; clone size: NA; D gene: NA; J gene: TRBJ1-4; CDR3 DNA: TGTGCCAGCAGCTCAGGCGAGGGGGAGACTAATGAAAAACGGTTTTTT; CDR3 protein: CASSSGEGETNEKRFF
V gene: TRBV15; clone size: few; D gene: TRBD1; J gene: TRBJ2-2; CDR3 DNA: TGTGCCACCAGCGCCCAAGGCAGGGACAGGGGGACCGGGGAGCTGTTTTTT; CDR3 protein: CATSAQGRDRGTGELFF
V gene: TRBV20-1; clone size: NA; D gene: NA; J gene: TRBJ2-3; CDR3 DNA: TGCAGTGCTAGTCCACCCGTGACGCAGTATTTT; CDR3 protein: CSASPPVTQYF
V gene: TRBV6-2/TRBV6-3; clone size: many; D gene: TRBD1; J gene: TRBJ2-7; CDR3 DNA: TGTGCCAGCGCTCCTCCGGGACAGGGCTACGAGCAGTACTTC; CDR3 protein: CASAPPGQGYEQYF
V gene: TRBV2; clone size: many; D gene: NA; J gene: TRBJ1-1; CDR3 DNA: TGTGCCAGCAGAAACAGGGTGTCGGGCACTGAAGCTTTCTTT; CDR3 protein: CASRNRVSGTEAFF
V gene: TRBV3-1; clone size: few; D gene: TRBD1; J gene: TRBJ1-1; CDR3 DNA: TGTGCCAGCAGTCTACAGGGGTTGGACACTGAAGCTTTCTTT; CDR3 protein: CASSLQGLDTEAFF
V gene: TRBV7-3; clone size: many; D gene: NA; J gene: TRBJ2-3; CDR3 DNA: TGTGCCAGCAGCTTAACCAACAGCCCGGCCACGCAGTATTTT; CDR3 protein: CASSLTNSPATQYF
V gene: TRBV7-6; clone size: many; D gene: NA; J gene: TRBJ2-5; CDR3 DNA: TGTGCCAGCAGCTCTTCCGGGCAGGGAGGATGGGAGACCCAGTACTTC; CDR3 protein: CASSSSGQGGWETQYF
V gene: TRBV30; clone size: NA; D gene: NA; J gene: TRBJ1-2; CDR3 DNA: TGTGCCTGGAGTCCCGGGGGGAGTGTTGGCTACACCTTC; CDR3 protein: CAWSPGGSVGYTF
V gene: TRBV4-1; clone size: NA; D gene: NA; J gene: TRBJ2-5; CDR3 DNA: TGCGCCAGCAGCCAAAACAGCCAAGAGACCCAGTACTTC; CDR3 protein: CASSQNSQETQYF
V gene: TRBV12-3/TRBV12-4; clone size: few; D gene: NA; J gene: TRBJ1-1; CDR3 DNA: TGTGCCAGCAGTTTCACAGGTGGGGCTGAAGCTTTCTTT; CDR3 protein: CASSFTGGAEAFF
V gene: TRBV5-1; clone size: many; D gene: NA; J gene: TRBJ1-2; CDR3 DNA: TGCGCCAGCAGCTTGGGGGGGAGAGTCGGCGGCTACACCTTC; CDR3 protein: CASSLGGRVGGYTF
V gene: TRBV5-1; clone size: NA; D gene: TRBD1; J gene: TRBJ2-1; CDR3 DNA: TGCGCCAGCAGGAAAGGGACAGGGGAATACGATGAGCAGTTCTTC; CDR3 protein: CASRKGTGEYDEQFF
V gene: TRBV6-1; clone size: few; D gene: TRBD2; J gene: TRBJ2-7; CDR3 DNA: TGTGCCAGCACTCAAGGAGCGGGGGGTACCTACAATGAGCAGTACTTC; CDR3 protein: CASTQGAGGTYNEQYF
V gene: TRBV7-2; clone size: many; D gene: NA; J gene: TRBJ2-5; CDR3 DNA: TGTGCCAGCAGCCAAGGCAGCGGCCAAGAGACCCAGTACTTC; CDR3 protein: CASSQGSGQETQYF
V gene: TRBV9; clone size: few; D gene: NA; J gene: TRBJ2-7; CDR3 DNA: TGTGCCAGCAGCCCCCGACAGGTACCCCAGGATGAGCAGTACTTC; CDR3 protein: CASSPRQVPQDEQYF
V gene: TRBV9; clone size: many; D gene: NA; J gene: TRBJ2-5; CDR3 DNA: TGTGCCAGCAGCAAAACCCAAGAGACCCAGTACTTC; CDR3 protein: CASSKTQETQYF
V gene: TRBV4-2; clone size: few; D gene: TRBD1; J gene: TRBJ1-1; CDR3 DNA: TGTGCCAGCAGCCAAGAGGACAGGGCTAGCACTGAAGCTTTCTTT; CDR3 protein: CASSQEDRASTEAFF
V gene: TRBV7-8; clone size: many; D gene: TRBD2; J gene: TRBJ2-1; CDR3 DNA: TGTGCCAGCAGCCAACCTAGCGGGGGGTCCCCCTCGGGAAATGAGCAGTTCTTC; CDR3 protein: CASSQPSGGSPSGNEQFF
V gene: TRBV4-3; clone size: NA; D gene: NA; J gene: TRBJ2-5; CDR3 DNA: TGCGCCAGCAGCCAAGAAGGGGGGGCGGGTATCCAAGAGACCCAGTACTTC; CDR3 protein: CASSQEGGAGIQETQYF
V gene: TRBV15; clone size: few; D gene: NA; J gene: TRBJ1-4; CDR3 DNA: TGTGCCACCAGCAGAGATCGGCAGGGGCCGCCCAATGAAAAACTGTTTTTT; CDR3 protein: CATSRDRQGPPNEKLFF
V gene: TRBV29-1; clone size: many; D gene: NA; J gene: TRBJ2-7; CDR3 DNA: TGCAGCATCCGACTGGGCTACGAGCAGTACTTC; CDR3 protein: CSIRLGYEQYF
V gene: TRBV7-6; clone size: few; D gene: NA; J gene: TRBJ1-1; CDR3 DNA: TGTGCCAGCAGCCGGGACTTAGCGGACACTGAAGCTTTCTTT; CDR3 protein: CASSRDLADTEAFF
V gene: TRBV29-1; clone size: NA; D gene: TRBD1; J gene: TRBJ1-4; CDR3 DNA: TGCAGCGTTGCGCTCGGGACAGATAATAATGAAAAACTGTTTTTT; CDR3 protein: CSVALGTDNNEKLFF
V gene: TRBV5-1; clone size: many; D gene: NA; J gene: TRBJ1-5; CDR3 DNA: TGCGCCAGCAGGGAATCCGGGACTATAAGCAATCAGCCCCAGCATTTT; CDR3 protein: CASRESGTISNQPQHF
V gene: TRBV2; clone size: many; D gene: TRBD2; J gene: TRBJ2-7; CDR3 DNA: TGTGCCAGCAGGGGGGGGAGCCCTTACGAGCAGTACTTC; CDR3 protein: CASRGGSPYEQYF
V gene: TRBV6-5; clone size: NA; D gene: NA; J gene: TRBJ1-1; CDR3 DNA: TGTGCCAGCAGTGCGAACAGGGTGAACACTGAAGCTTTCTTT; CDR3 protein: CASSANRVNTEAFF
V gene: TRBV12-3/TRBV12-4; clone size: many; D gene: TRBD1; J gene: TRBJ1-1; CDR3 DNA: TGTGCCAGCAGTTTTTCGCAACTACAGGGGGCCGGTACTGAAGCTTTCTTT; CDR3 protein: CASSFSQLQGAGTEAFF
V gene: TRBV5-1; clone size: NA; D gene: NA; J gene: TRBJ2-2; CDR3 DNA: TGCGCCAGCAGCTTGGGGGACCGCGGGGAGCTGTTTTTT; CDR3 protein: CASSLGDRGELFF
V gene: TRBV6-6; clone size: few; D gene: NA; J gene: TRBJ1-5; CDR3 DNA: TGTGCCAGCAGTTACTCGTCTAAAGATCAGCCCCAGCATTTT; CDR3 protein: CASSYSSKDQPQHF
V gene: TRBV12-3/TRBV12-4; clone size: once; D gene: NA; J gene: TRBJ2-4; CDR3 DNA: TGTGCCAGCAGTTTATGGGGGACTGCCAAAAACATTCAGTACTTC; CDR3 protein: CASSLWGTAKNIQYF
V gene: TRBV2; clone size: NA; D gene: NA; J gene: TRBJ1-5; CDR3 DNA: TGTGCCAGCAGGGACAGAGAAAATCAGCCCCAGCATTTT; CDR3 protein: CASRDRENQPQHF
V gene: TRBV6-4; clone size: NA; D gene: NA; J gene: TRBJ2-7; CDR3 DNA: TGTGCCAGCAGTGTGGGACACCTCAATGAGCAGTACTTC; CDR3 protein: CASSVGHLNEQYF
V gene: TRBV12-3/TRBV12-4; clone size: NA; D gene: NA; J gene: TRBJ1-5; CDR3 DNA: TGTGCCAGCAGTATGGGTTTGGGGTATCAGCCCCAGCATTTT; CDR3 protein: CASSMGLGYQPQHF
V gene: TRBV24-1; clone size: NA; D gene: TRBD1; J gene: TRBJ1-2; CDR3 DNA: TGTGCCACCAACCCCGGGGACAGCAATGGCTACACCTTC; CDR3 protein: CATNPGDSNGYTF
V gene: TRBV24-1; clone size: many; D gene: NA; J gene: TRBJ2-1; CDR3 DNA: TGTGCCACCAGTGATTTTACGGGTCAGCAGTTCTTC; CDR3 protein: CATSDFTGQQFF
V gene: TRBV7-2; clone size: many; D gene: NA; J gene: TRBJ2-1; CDR3 DNA: TGTGCCAGCACACGGGGTAGGGGTAACAATGAGCAGTTCTTC; CDR3 protein: CASTRGRGNNEQFF
V gene: TRBV7-9; clone size: many; D gene: TRBD2; J gene: TRBJ2-5; CDR3 DNA: TGTGCCAGCAGCGAACGGGGGGGCGAGGAGACCCAGTACTTC; CDR3 protein: CASSERGGEETQYF
V gene: TRBV5-1; clone size: NA; D gene: TRBD2; J gene: TRBJ2-1; CDR3 DNA: TGCGCCAGCAGTGCGGGGGTGGCCTACAATGAGCAGTTCTTC; CDR3 protein: CASSAGVAYNEQFF
V gene: TRBV5-1; clone size: once; D gene: NA; J gene: TRBJ1-6; CDR3 DNA: TGCGCCAGCAAAGGTCAAGGCACGAATTCACCCCTCCACTTT; CDR3 protein: CASKGQGTNSPLHF
V gene: TRBV20-1; clone size: NA; D gene: NA; J gene: TRBJ1-4; CDR3 DNA: TGCAGTGCTAGGGGTCAGGGAAATACTAATGAAAAACTGTTTTTT; CDR3 protein: CSARGQGNTNEKLFF
V gene: TRBV20-1; clone size: NA; D gene: NA; J gene: TRBJ1-1; CDR3 DNA: TGCAGTGCTAGAGTCACGGTGGCCGCCATGAACACTGAAGCTTTCTTT; CDR3 protein: CSARVTVAAMNTEAFF
V gene: TRBV19; clone size: NA; D gene: TRBD1; J gene: TRBJ1-2; CDR3 DNA: TGTGCCAGTAGCCGGACAGGGATCACCGGCTACACCTTC; CDR3 protein: CASSRTGITGYTF
V gene: TRBV6-6; clone size: many; D gene: NA; J gene: TRBJ1-1; CDR3 DNA: TGTGCCAGCAGTTCAGGAGGTTGGAACACTGAAGCTTTCTTT; CDR3 protein: CASSSGGWNTEAFF
V gene: TRBV6-2/TRBV6-3; clone size: many; D gene: NA; J gene: TRBJ2-1; CDR3 DNA: TGTGCCATTCGTAGCTCCACCCGCGATGAGCAGTTCTTC; CDR3 protein: CAIRSSTRDEQFF
V gene: TRBV2; clone size: few; D gene: NA; J gene: TRBJ1-2; CDR3 DNA: TGTGCCAGCAGCGAGAGGATTAGCTACACCTTC; CDR3 protein: CASSERISYTF